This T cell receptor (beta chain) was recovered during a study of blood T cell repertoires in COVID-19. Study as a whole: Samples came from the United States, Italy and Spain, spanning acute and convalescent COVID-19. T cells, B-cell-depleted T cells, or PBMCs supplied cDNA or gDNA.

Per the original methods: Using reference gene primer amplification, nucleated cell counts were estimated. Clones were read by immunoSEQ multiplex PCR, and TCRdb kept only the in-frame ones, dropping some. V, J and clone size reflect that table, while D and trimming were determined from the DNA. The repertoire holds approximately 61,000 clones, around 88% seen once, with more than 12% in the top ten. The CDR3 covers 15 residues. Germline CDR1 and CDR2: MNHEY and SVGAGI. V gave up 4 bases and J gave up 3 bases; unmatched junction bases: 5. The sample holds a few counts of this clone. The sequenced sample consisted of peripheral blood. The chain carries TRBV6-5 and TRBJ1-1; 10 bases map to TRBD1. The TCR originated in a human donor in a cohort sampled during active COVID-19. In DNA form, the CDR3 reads TGTGCCAGCAGTTTCACCGGGACAGGGGACACTGAAGCTTTCTTT. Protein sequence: CASSFTGTGDTEAFF.